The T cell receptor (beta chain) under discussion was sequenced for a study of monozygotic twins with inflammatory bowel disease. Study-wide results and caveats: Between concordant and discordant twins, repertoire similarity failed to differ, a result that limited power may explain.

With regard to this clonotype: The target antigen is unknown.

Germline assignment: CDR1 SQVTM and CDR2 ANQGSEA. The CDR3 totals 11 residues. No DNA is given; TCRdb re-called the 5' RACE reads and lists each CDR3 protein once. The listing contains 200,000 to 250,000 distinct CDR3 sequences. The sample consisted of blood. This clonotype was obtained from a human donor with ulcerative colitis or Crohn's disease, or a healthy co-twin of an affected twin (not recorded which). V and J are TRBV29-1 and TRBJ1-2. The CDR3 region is CSVGMGYGYTF.